The 26 T cell receptor beta chains presented below share a single source sample, sequenced in a study of shared clonotypes between healthy human individuals. Cells designated naive CD8 were CD45RO-negative and were positively selected for CCR7, with terminally differentiated effector memory CD45RA+ cells excluded. The assay was immunoSEQ multiplex PCR, and TCRdb's table has in-frame clones only and misses some. The sample lists some 2 million clones, 85% to 95% seen once, with 0.85% to 1.3% in the top ten. The sample taken for sequencing was naive CD8+ T cells sorted from blood. These receptor sequences come from a man aged 18 to 35 in good health.

This sequence joins TRBV6-5 and TRBJ2-5; possible D gene TRBD2, 7 bases. V gave up 0 bases and J gave up 7 bases, with 12 bases separating them. The CDR3 length is 14 residues. CDR1 MNHEY and CDR2 SVGAGI come from the germline V gene. The CDR3 region is CASSYSGGAGTQYF. CDR3 DNA: TGTGCCAGCAGTTACTCGGGGGGGGCCGGGACCCAGTACTTC.

CDR3 amino acids: CASSLAPGYEQYF. The CDR3 bases are TGTGCCAGCAGCTTAGCCCCAGGTTACGAGCAGTACTTC. The rearrangement uses TRBV11-3 and TRBJ2-7; D gene ambiguous. Looked up from germline, CDR1 is SGHNT and CDR2 is YENEEA. The CDR3 is 13 amino acids. Trimming took off 1 base at V and 4 bases at J, with 8 bases between the two ends. The whole variable domain, remainder taken from reference TRBV11-3 and TRBJ2-7, is EAGVVQSPRYKIIEKKQPVAFWCNPISGHNTLYWYLQNLGQGPELLIRYENEEAVDDSQLPKDRFSAERLKGVDSTLKIQPAELGDSAVYLCASSLAPGYEQYFGPGTRLTVT.

J is TRBJ2-5 and V is TRBV13; D gene uncertain. V was cut by 0 bases and J by 0 bases, with 8 bases left in between. Germline CDR1 reads PRHDT; CDR2 reads FYEKMQ (reference sequence). The CDR3 totals 15 residues. CDR3 nucleotides: TGTGCCAGCAGCTTAGGGTACAGCGACCAAGAGACCCAGTACTTC. Amino acids: CASSLGYSDQETQYF.

The J gene is TRBJ1-4, the V gene TRBV6-5; D call uncertain. Germline values: CDR1 MNHEY, CDR2 SVGAGI. Trimming shortened V by 1 base and J by 6 bases, and 6 bases separated the two germline ends. This CDR3 comprises 13 residues. The CDR3 loop is CASSYFPYEKLFF. DNA for the CDR3: TGTGCCAGCAGTTACTTCCCTTATGAAAAACTGTTTTTT.

The rearrangement uses TRBV5-4 and TRBJ2-7, with TRBD2 as a possible D gene (7 bases). The germline V gene has CDR1 SGHNT and CDR2 YYREEE (reference sequence). The length of the CDR3 is 15 residues. V lost 0 bases, J lost 5 bases, and 15 bases lay in between. This CDR3 reads CASSLEGGTLDEQYF. In DNA, the CDR3 is TGTGCCAGCAGCTTGGAGGGGGGGACCCTAGACGAGCAGTACTTC.

The chain recombines TRBV6-5 with TRBJ1-1, with a tentative D call TRBD1 (6 bases). The CDR3 contains 16 residues. Trimming pared 0 bases from V and 4 bases from J, leaving 15 bases between. CDR1 and CDR2 (germline): MNHEY, SVGAGI. Here the CDR3 DNA reads TGTGCCAGCAGTTACTCGCAGGGGTGGGCGGTCACTGAAGCTTTCTTT. Protein: CASSYSQGWAVTEAFF.

CDR3 DNA sequence: TGTGCCAGCAGTCCCCCGGGCCTCTACGAGCAGTACTTC. Its translation: CASSPPGLYEQYF. The chain has TRBV6-1 and TRBJ2-7; D is ambiguous. Trimming took off 5 bases at V and 3 bases at J, with 11 bases between the two ends. The CDR3 is made up of 13 amino acids. Looked up from germline, CDR1 is MNHNS and CDR2 is SASEGT.

V gene TRBV27 combines with J gene TRBJ2-1; a weak D match, TRBD2 (6 bases). Germline V gives CDR1 MNHEY, CDR2 SMNVEV (reference sequence). Trimming removed 3 bases at V and 0 bases at J, with 9 bases between. The CDR3 extends over 15 amino acids. CDR3: CASSFDGSSYNEQFF. The CDR3 nucleotides read TGTGCCAGCAGTTTTGACGGGAGCTCCTACAATGAGCAGTTCTTC.

This clone was detected only once. As DNA, the CDR3 is TGCGCCAGCAGCTTGGAGGCACCCACGGGGACTGAAGCTTTCTTT. It specifies CASSLEAPTGTEAFF. The chain uses TRBV5-1 and TRBJ1-1; D is uncertain. Germline V lookup: CDR1 SGHRS, CDR2 YFSETQ. CDR3 length: 15 residues. V shed 0 bases and J shed 5 bases, with 14 bases lying between them.

Notes on this clone: In the same sample, other DNA sequences code for this CDR3. The chain links TRBV11-2 to TRBJ2-7, with D possibly called TRBD1 or TRBD2 (6 bases each). Deletions cut 3 bases from V and 3 bases from J, with 9 bases between. This CDR3 is 13 amino acids long. Germline V gene sequence: CDR1 SGHAT, CDR2 FQNNGV. This chain's CDR3 is CASSFGGLYEQYF. In DNA, the CDR3 is TGTGCCAGCAGCTTCGGGGGCCTCTACGAGCAGTACTTC.

A word on this clone: Other DNA sequences in the sample encode the same CDR3. This chain's CDR3 is CASSFQGDTQYF. In nucleotides, the CDR3 is TGTGCCAGCAGCTTTCAGGGAGATACGCAGTATTTT. The chain recombines TRBV11-2 with TRBJ2-3, with a tentative D call TRBD1 (5 bases). The CDR3 totals 12 residues. Germline assignment: CDR1 SGHAT and CDR2 FQNNGV. Trimming cost V 3 bases and J 5 bases, with 6 bases left between them.

V gene TRBV6-5 combines with J gene TRBJ2-1, with 13 bases aligning to TRBD2. Trimming cost V 4 bases and J 1 base; bases outside gene matches: 1. This CDR3 comprises 16 residues. Per the germline V gene, CDR1 is MNHEY and CDR2 is SVGAGI. This chain's CDR3 is CASSWTSGSSYNEQFF. The DNA for the CDR3 is TGTGCCAGCAGTTGGACTAGCGGGAGTTCCTACAATGAGCAGTTCTTC.

The J gene is TRBJ2-1, the V gene TRBV10-3, with TRBD2 matching 8 bases. With 3 bases clipped from V and 5 bases from J, the junction kept 6 bases outside the gene matches. The CDR3 is 15 amino acids. Per germline, CDR1 ENHRY and CDR2 SYGVKD. The CDR3 is CAISELAGSNNEQFF. In nucleotides, the CDR3 is TGTGCCATCAGTGAATTAGCGGGATCTAACAATGAGCAGTTCTTC.

V gene TRBV9 combines with J gene TRBJ1-6, with D unresolved. The V end lost 0 bases, the J end lost 10 bases, and 8 bases lay between the germline ends. Germline values: CDR1 SGDLS, CDR2 YYNGEE. The CDR3 extends over 13 amino acids. CDR3 residues: CASSVVSESPLHF. The CDR3 region has the DNA TGTGCCAGCAGCGTAGTATCGGAATCACCCCTCCACTTT.

With respect to this clone: Other DNA variants within this sample encode the same CDR3. This chain links TRBV27 with TRBJ2-1, with D perhaps TRBD2 (6 bases). V dropped 0 bases and J dropped 7 bases, with 13 bases sitting between them. The V gene's germline CDR1 is MNHEY and CDR2 SMNVEV (reference sequence). This CDR3 is built from 15 residues. The CDR3 reads CASSLSSSGRNEQFF. In DNA, the CDR3 is TGTGCCAGCAGTTTATCGAGCTCAGGGAGGAATGAGCAGTTCTTC.

The chain has TRBV6-1 and TRBJ1-1; D may be TRBD1 (5 bases). The CDR3 runs to 14 residues. Trimming left V 6 bases short and J 6 bases short, with 17 bases between. In germline, CDR1 is MNHNS, CDR2 SASEGT. In DNA form, the CDR3 reads TGTGCCAGCAGGGTCCGGGAGGGGAGGCCTGAAGCTTTCTTT. It is translated as CASRVREGRPEAFF.

The chain carries TRBV10-3 and TRBJ2-5, with D possibly being TRBD1 (6 bases). With 10 bases removed from V and 7 bases from J, the gap between germline ends came to 25 bases. Germline V gene sequence: CDR1 ENHRY, CDR2 SYGVKD. The CDR3 contains 15 residues. The CDR3 sequence is CATAFSQGIGGTQYF. The DNA of the CDR3 is TGTGCCACCGCTTTTTCCCAGGGGATCGGAGGGACCCAGTACTTC.

The V gene is TRBV6-6, the J gene TRBJ2-7, with D perhaps being TRBD1 or TRBD2 (5 bases each). V shed 2 bases and J shed 0 bases, with 11 bases lying between them. CDR1 and CDR2 from the germline V gene are MNHNY and SVGAGI (reference sequence). The CDR3 covers 15 residues. In nucleotides, the CDR3 is TGTGCCAGCAGTTACGGGGACGTCGGCTCCTACGAGCAGTACTTC. Protein product: CASSYGDVGSYEQYF.

The chain carries TRBV18 and TRBJ1-3, with a tentative D call TRBD1 (6 bases). This CDR3 comprises 17 residues. V was clipped by 5 bases and J by 0 bases, with 17 bases between them. Germline V gene data show CDR1 as KGHSH and CDR2 as LQKENI. DNA of the CDR3: TGTGCCAGCTCAGATGGGGGCCGCTGGGACTCTGGAAACACCATATATTTT. This encodes CASSDGGRWDSGNTIYF.

This chain links TRBV13 with TRBJ2-7; D remains unclear. Trimming removed 5 bases at V and 0 bases at J, with 8 bases between. This CDR3 region has 13 residues. Germline V CDR1 and CDR2: PRHDT, FYEKMQ (reference sequence). CDR3 loop: CASSLQDSYEQYF. CDR3 DNA: TGTGCCAGCAGCCTCCAGGACTCCTACGAGCAGTACTTC.

This chain links TRBV4-1 with TRBJ2-3, with TRBD2 matching 13 bases. Germline CDR1 and CDR2: MGHRA and YSYEKL. The CDR3 is made up of 16 amino acids. Trimming removed 4 bases from V and 7 bases from J; junction bases left unmatched: 8. Here the CDR3 DNA reads TGCGCCAGCAGCCGCCCGGGACTAGCGGGGAGTCATACGCAGTATTTT. Its protein is CASSRPGLAGSHTQYF.

This chain links TRBV4-1 with TRBJ1-2; maybe TRBD1 (5 bases). This CDR3 has 16 amino acids. Trimming took off 0 bases at V and 0 bases at J, with 11 bases between the two ends. Germline V lookup: CDR1 MGHRA, CDR2 YSYEKL. The CDR3 DNA follows: TGCGCCAGCAGCCAAGATCGAGGGACCACTAACTATGGCTACACCTTC. Protein: CASSQDRGTTNYGYTF.

Notes on this clone: Different DNA sequences within this sample yield the same CDR3. The J gene is TRBJ1-3, the V gene TRBV28, with D perhaps TRBD1 (5 bases). The length of the CDR3 is 14 residues. Looked up from germline, CDR1 is MDHEN and CDR2 is SYDVKM. V lost 6 bases, J lost 0 bases, and 9 bases lay in between. This chain's CDR3 is CASRLTGSGNTIYF. The CDR3 region has the DNA TGTGCCAGCAGACTTACAGGCTCTGGAAACACCATATATTTT. The whole variable domain, remainder taken from reference TRBV28 and TRBJ1-3, is DVKVTQSSRYLVKRTGEKVFLECVQDMDHENMFWYRQDPGLGLRLIYFSYDVKMKEKGDIPEGYSVSREKKERFSLILESASTNQTSMYLCASRLTGSGNTIYFGEGSWLTVV.

The V gene is TRBV5-6, the J gene TRBJ2-1, with D unresolved. V was pared by 0 bases and J by 2 bases, with 12 bases between. CDR3 length: 16 amino acids. The V gene's germline CDR1 is SGHDT and CDR2 YYEEEE. CDR3 amino acids: CASSLARAETYNEQFF. As DNA, the CDR3 is TGTGCCAGCAGCTTGGCCCGGGCGGAAACCTACAATGAGCAGTTCTTC.

The chain joins TRBV27 to TRBJ2-7; 8 positions agree with TRBD1. Germline V gene lookup returns CDR1 MNHEY and CDR2 SMNVEV (reference sequence). The trim removed 4 bases at V and 5 bases at J, leaving 7 bases unmatched. CDR3 length equals 14 residues. The CDR3 loop reads CASSSGQADDEQYF. The CDR3 bases are TGTGCCAGCAGTTCGGGACAGGCAGACGACGAGCAGTACTTC.

The chain joins TRBV7-9 to TRBJ2-1, with D perhaps given as TRBD1 or TRBD2 (5 bases each). V was clipped by 1 base and J by 8 bases, with 12 bases between them. This CDR3 region has 14 residues. Germline assignment: CDR1 SEHNR and CDR2 FQNEAQ (reference sequence). DNA for the CDR3: TGTGCCAGCAGCTTAGTCTCCGGGGACGATGAGCAGTTCTTC. This sequence encodes CASSLVSGDDEQFF. The full variable domain, in which reference TRBV7-9 and TRBJ2-1 provide the parts outside the CDR3, is DTGVSQNPRHKITKRGQNVTFRCDPISEHNRLYWYRQTLGQGPEFLTYFQNEAQLEKSRLLSDRFSAERPKGSFSTLEIQRTEQGDSAMYLCASSLVSGDDEQFFGPGTRLTVL.